Below, one T cell receptor (beta chain) is given with its context. What it binds is unknown. TCRdb analysed the reads with MiXCR anew, one entry per CDR3 protein. The sample shows fewer than 1,000,000 distinct CDR3 sequences, around 32% of them seen only once. These data originate in a study of T cell repertoires in cytomegalovirus infection. Study-level information: CMV epitopes used comprised recently identified HLA-C-restricted ones and well-studied HLA-B-restricted ones. Public TCR beta signatures were indicative of both CMV infection and a matching HLA type. Study findings and constraints: The cumulative frequency of public TCR beta families distinguished individuals who carried CMV together with the relevant HLA. The ex vivo response showed dominance by HLA-C-restricted CMV-specific TCR beta clonotypes.

The V gene's germline CDR1 is MDHEN and CDR2 SYDVKM. V dropped 7 bases and J dropped 4 bases, with 19 bases sitting between them. The CDR3 is 15 residues long. Sequenced material: cultured CD8+ T cells from PBMCs, taken from culture after CMV antigen stimulation. The TCR originated in a human donor in good health (CMV status not recorded). Some clones in this sample may be carry-over from other donors' samples. The chain carries TRBV28 and TRBJ1-2; the D is unclear. CDR3 loop: CASITAGMRPYGYTF. Written as DNA, the CDR3 is TGTGCCAGCATTACCGCGGGGATGCGTCCCTATGGCTACACCTTC.